Included here is one T cell receptor beta chain sequence, with context. Its specificity is unknown. The entry originates in a study of T cell responses to AZD1222 COVID-19 vaccine. The study's findings and limits: Baseline seropositivity characterized only six AZD1222 recipients. The study found Spike-specific TCR breadth and depth rose after two AZD1222 doses. Unmutated regions of variants are reportedly targeted by nearly half of spike-specific TCRs. Repertoire sampling was restricted to post-peak T cell response timepoints.

Data came from immunoSEQ multiplex PCR; TCRdb stores just in-frame clones and leaves some out. The repertoire holds approximately 160,000 clones, with 75% to 95% as singletons. CDR1 is LGHNA and CDR2 is YNFKEQ in the germline V gene. With V trimmed by 0 bases and J by 6 bases, 8 bases remained unmatched. CDR3 length: 15 amino acids. The TCR comes from an adult in good health. The sample was peripheral blood, taken on day 0 of AZD1222 vaccination. The chain recombines TRBV4-2 with TRBJ2-7; 7 nucleotides align to TRBD2. CDR3: CASSQDLGEGREQYF. The CDR3 DNA follows: TGTGCCAGCAGCCAAGATTTGGGGGAGGGCCGCGAGCAGTACTTC.